Shown below are 23 T cell receptor beta chains from a single sample sequenced in a study (dated by TCRdb to 2015 to 2016). Libraries were built with RT-PCR. Sequencer: Illumina MiSeq. TCRdb redid the processing of the public reads, applying fastp at Q25 and MiXCR, and retained in-frame beta chains. CDR3 protein sequences are deduplicated, and each keeps its most common genes and DNA. The sample profile shows about 680,000 distinct CDR3 sequences; 13% to 15% of them were found once. 3.6% of the sample comes from the top ten. Sequenced material: memory CD4+ T cells from blood. These receptors all stem from a female donor in good health, serving as a healthy control.

This clonotype was detected a few times. V and J are TRBV30 and TRBJ2-3, with D possibly matching TRBD2 (6 bases). Germline values: CDR1 GTSNPN, CDR2 SVGIG (reference sequence). V was pared by 2 bases and J by 6 bases, with 9 bases between. The CDR3 has 12 amino acids. This chain's CDR3 is CAWSTLADTQYF. DNA of the CDR3: TGTGCCTGGAGTACCCTAGCGGATACGCAGTATTTT.

The chain employs TRBV20-1 and TRBJ1-2, with 9 bases matching TRBD1. Germline V gene sequence: CDR1 DFQATT, CDR2 SNEGSKA (reference sequence). The CDR3 has 11 amino acids. This CDR3 is CIVGQGIGYTF. In DNA form, the CDR3 reads TGCATCGTAGGACAGGGGATTGGCTACACCTTC.

This clonotype was counted at least ten times. The rearrangement joins TRBV6-1 to TRBJ2-5, with 11 bases aligning to TRBD2. This CDR3 spans 16 amino acids. The V gene end was trimmed by 4 bases and the J gene end by 3 bases; junction bases not matched to a gene: 7. CDR1 and CDR2 from the germline V gene are MNHNS and SASEGT. CDR3 loop: CASSVRRGLAEETQYF. CDR3 DNA sequence: TGTGCCAGCAGTGTGAGAAGGGGACTAGCGGAAGAGACCCAGTACTTC.

This clonotype came up a few times. One base away lies a much larger clone, so this may be a sequencing read error. The chain uses TRBV20-1 and TRBJ1-2, with D perhaps TRBD1 (5 bases). Germline V gives CDR1 DFQATT, CDR2 SNEGSKA (reference sequence). This CDR3 region has 14 residues. V lost 1 base to trimming and J lost 0 bases, with 9 bases between them. The CDR3 nucleotides are TGCAGTGCTAGAGGAGACAGTACTAACTATGGCTACACCTTC. This translates into CSARGDSTNYGYTF.

This clonotype was picked up a small number of times. J is TRBJ1-2 and V is TRBV20-1; maybe TRBD1 (5 bases). CDR3 length equals 13 residues. Looked up from germline, CDR1 is DFQATT and CDR2 is SNEGSKA (reference sequence). Trimming pared 2 bases from V and 3 bases from J, leaving 10 bases between. The DNA of the CDR3 is TGCAGTGCTAGAAACCAGGGCGACTATGGCTACACCTTC. It is translated as CSARNQGDYGYTF.

This clonotype was counted only a few times. DNA for the CDR3: TGCAGTGCTAGAGTTGGGGAGACAGGGGACTTTGGCTACACCTTC. Translation gives CSARVGETGDFGYTF. The rearrangement joins TRBV20-1 to TRBJ1-2, with 8 bases lining up with TRBD1. V gave up 1 base and J gave up 7 bases; unmatched junction bases: 11. The length of the CDR3 is 15 residues. Germline CDR1 reads DFQATT; CDR2 reads SNEGSKA (reference sequence).

The chain employs TRBV14 and TRBJ2-1; TRBD1 agrees at 7 bases. The CDR3 has 13 amino acids. Germline-derived CDR1 and CDR2 are SGHDN and FVKESK. V trimming: 10 bases; J trimming: 3 bases; junction bases outside the gene matches: 6. In nucleotides, the CDR3 is TGTGCCACCGGGACAGTGGGCTACAATGAGCAGTTCTTC. It codes for CATGTVGYNEQFF.

Notes on this clonotype: A read error may be the cause here, since a much bigger clone is one base away. As DNA, the CDR3 is TGCAGTGCCATCCAGACTAGAGAAAACATTCAGTACTTC. It is translated as CSAIQTRENIQYF. The chain uses TRBV20-1 and TRBJ2-4; TRBD2 is a possible D gene (6 bases). The CDR3 is 13 amino acids. V lost 6 bases to trimming and J lost 5 bases, with 14 bases between them. Germline assignment: CDR1 DFQATT and CDR2 SNEGSKA (reference sequence).

This clonotype was counted only a few times. The rearrangement links TRBV15 to TRBJ1-2; D is perhaps TRBD1 (6 bases). Trimming cost V 0 bases and J 4 bases, with 18 bases left between them. Germline CDR1 reads LNHNV; CDR2 reads YYDKDF (reference sequence). The CDR3 has 17 residues. CDR3 coding DNA: TGTGCCACCAGCAGAGATGGGGGATGGATAGGGGGCTATGGCTACACCTTC. It codes for CATSRDGGWIGGYGYTF. Using reference TRBV15 and TRBJ1-2 for the parts outside the CDR3, the full variable domain is DAMVIQNPRYQVTQFGKPVTLSCSQTLNHNVMYWYQQKSSQAPKLLFHYYDKDFNNEADTPDNFQSRRPNTSFCFLDIRSPGLGDTAMYLCATSRDGGWIGGYGYTFGSGTRLTVV.

This clonotype was detected only a few times. The gene calls are TRBV12-3 or TRBV12-4 and TRBJ2-4; the D is unclear. CDR3 length: 14 residues. The V gene lost 6 bases and the J gene lost 9 bases, with 18 bases spanning the gap. The CDR3 bases are TGTGCCAGCAGCCAAAGTTTGGCCCCGACCATTCAGTACTTC. Protein product: CASSQSLAPTIQYF.

This clonotype was recorded many times. The chain links TRBV7-2 to TRBJ2-7; 8 bases agree with TRBD2. The CDR3 consists of 20 residues. The V gene's germline CDR1 is SGHTA and CDR2 FQGNSA. V shed 1 base and J 0 bases; nucleotides not matched to a gene: 17. The CDR3 reads CASSLVVWASGHRSSYEQYF. CDR3 coding DNA: TGTGCCAGCAGCTTAGTCGTGTGGGCTAGCGGGCACCGAAGCTCCTACGAGCAGTACTTC. Combining the CDR3 with reference TRBV7-2 and TRBJ2-7 gives the whole variable domain GAGVSQSPSNKVTEKGKDVELRCDPISGHTALYWYRQSLGQGLEFLIYFQGNSAPDKSGLPSDRFSAERTGGSVSTLTIQRTQQEDSAVYLCASSLVVWASGHRSSYEQYFGPGTRLTVT.

This clonotype was picked up many times. The chain carries TRBV6-5 and TRBJ2-3; no definite D call. Germline CDR1 MNHEY, CDR2 SVGAGI. Trimming cost V 5 bases and J 5 bases, with 8 bases left between them. CDR3 length: 12 residues. CDR3 protein: CASSPPGDTQYF. DNA of the CDR3: TGTGCCAGCAGTCCCCCAGGAGATACGCAGTATTTT.

The CDR3 region is CSALRGRSSGNTIYF. The CDR3 DNA is TGCAGTGCTCTCAGAGGCAGGAGCTCTGGAAACACCATATATTTT. V and J are TRBV20-1 and TRBJ1-3; D is unresolved. CDR1 is DFQATT, CDR2 SNEGSKA, per germline (reference sequence). The CDR3 extends over 15 amino acids. Trimming cost V 5 bases and J 0 bases, with 14 bases left between them.

This clonotype turned up a few times. The gene calls are TRBV6-1 and TRBJ1-2, with D possibly being TRBD1 (5 bases). V shed 7 bases and J shed 4 bases, with 16 bases lying between them. Germline loops: CDR1 MNHNS, CDR2 SASEGT. CDR3 length equals 14 residues. This CDR3 is CASIRWGTAYGYTF. CDR3 DNA: TGTGCCAGCATCCGATGGGGGACGGCCTATGGCTACACCTTC.

CDR3 sequence reads: CARSADRVLLHF. CDR3 bases: TGTGCCAGAAGCGCCGACAGGGTGCTCCTCCACTTT. V is TRBV7-2 and J is TRBJ1-6, with 7 positions matching TRBD1. Germline V gives CDR1 SGHTA, CDR2 FQGNSA. Trimming at V came to 9 bases and at J to 15 bases, leaving 11 bases not matched to a gene. CDR3 length equals 12 residues.

This chain links TRBV7-2 with TRBJ1-2, with 8 bases aligning to TRBD1. Germline CDR1 SGHTA, CDR2 FQGNSA. The J segment lost 4 bases and the V segment lost 5 bases, leaving 6 bases of the junction unmatched. The length of the CDR3 is 14 residues. CDR3: CASSTGGALYGYTF. CDR3 DNA: TGTGCCAGCAGCACAGGGGGTGCCCTCTATGGCTACACCTTC.

This clonotype came up a few times. The chain recombines TRBV11-3 with TRBJ2-1; TRBD2 is a possible D gene (6 bases). Looked up from germline, CDR1 is SGHNT and CDR2 is YENEEA. Between the trimmed V and J ends, which lost 5 bases and 2 bases, there was a span of 13 bases. The length of the CDR3 is 15 residues. The CDR3 coding sequence is TGTGCCAGCAGCCGTGGGGGGATTACCTACAATGAGCAGTTCTTC. Translation: CASSRGGITYNEQFF.

The chain has TRBV6-5 and TRBJ2-2; D gene uncertain. The germline CDR1 and CDR2 sequences are MNHEY and SVGAGI. The CDR3 is 14 amino acids. Trimming removed 6 bases from V and 6 bases from J, with 14 bases in between. The CDR3 loop reads CASRSMVASGELFF. CDR3 sequence (DNA): TGTGCCAGCAGATCAATGGTTGCGTCCGGGGAGCTGTTTTTT.

This clonotype was seen repeatedly, ten times or more. The chain employs TRBV28 and TRBJ2-1, with a weak D call TRBD1 (6 bases). Germline CDR1 MDHEN, CDR2 SYDVKM. Trimming cost V 7 bases and J 9 bases, with 16 bases left between them. CDR3 length: 13 residues. Written as DNA, the CDR3 is TGTGCCAGCACCCTCGGACAGCCAGTTGAGCAGTTCTTC. The encoded protein is CASTLGQPVEQFF.

The gene calls are TRBV15 and TRBJ1-1; D is uncertain. Trimming removed 0 bases at V and 10 bases at J, with 12 bases between. The CDR3 contains 13 residues. CDR1 and CDR2 from the germline V gene are LNHNV and YYDKDF (reference sequence). CDR3 protein: CATSRDREARAFF. The CDR3 DNA follows: TGTGCCACCAGCAGAGATCGGGAGGCTCGAGCTTTCTTT. The full variable domain, with the rest looked up from reference TRBV15 and TRBJ1-1, is DAMVIQNPRYQVTQFGKPVTLSCSQTLNHNVMYWYQQKSSQAPKLLFHYYDKDFNNEADTPDNFQSRRPNTSFCFLDIRSPGLGDTAMYLCATSRDREARAFFGQGTRLTVV.

This clonotype was counted ten times or more. The chain employs TRBV7-2 and TRBJ2-2; D gene ambiguous. V was trimmed by 5 bases and J by 6 bases, leaving 13 bases between them. CDR3 length equals 14 residues. Germline V gene lookup returns CDR1 SGHTA and CDR2 FQGNSA. The CDR3 reads CASSVLKGAGELFF. For the CDR3, the DNA is TGTGCCAGCAGCGTACTAAAGGGCGCCGGGGAGCTGTTTTTT.

CDR3: CASSPPGYYGYTF. CDR3 DNA sequence: TGTGCCAGCAGTCCCCCGGGGTACTATGGCTACACCTTC. The chain has TRBV27 and TRBJ1-2; D is unclear. V was shortened by 5 bases and J by 3 bases, with 10 bases between the two germline ends. The V gene's germline CDR1 is MNHEY and CDR2 SMNVEV (reference sequence). The CDR3 spans 13 residues.

This clonotype appeared a few times. This sequence joins TRBV20-1 and TRBJ1-3, with D maybe TRBD1 (6 bases). Germline lookup yields CDR1 DFQATT and CDR2 SNEGSKA (reference sequence). V lost 3 bases and J lost 2, with 17 bases in between. This CDR3 contains 16 residues. Written as DNA, the CDR3 is TGCAGTGCTAGCAAGCAAGGGGGATCAACTGGAAACACCATATATTTT. Residues: CSASKQGGSTGNTIYF.